This T cell receptor beta chain is drawn from a study of blood T cell repertoires in COVID-19. Background on the study: COVID-19 samples from acute and convalescent phases originated in the United States, Italy and Spain. The cDNA or gDNA used as material had been derived from T cells, B-cell-depleted T cells, or PBMCs.

In the original processing: Amplified reference gene primers provided the basis for estimating nucleated cell counts. This table comes from immunoSEQ multiplex PCR, and its TCRdb copy is limited to in-frame clones, with some not included. V and J calls and clone size are copied from that table; D and trimming were computed from the DNA. The profile shows some 270,000 clones, approximately 83% of them singletons. The CDR3 runs 11 residues. The germline V gene has CDR1 SNHLY and CDR2 FYNNEI. Trimming stripped 7 bases from V and 5 bases from J, with 9 bases between. This clone was found a few times. The chain joins TRBV2 to TRBJ2-7; no clear D gene. The source of this sequence is a woman in her 70s with acute or convalescent COVID-19. Material: peripheral blood. CDR3 nucleotides: TGTGCCAGCACCAGACGGGACGAGCAGTACTTC. Amino acids: CASTRRDEQYF.